This is a list of T cell receptor beta chains from one sample in a study of regulatory T cells in long-lasting Graves disease. TCRdb reprocessed the multiplex PCR reads with MiXCR, giving one entry per CDR3 protein. The sample lists approximately 360,000 distinct CDR3 sequences; approximately 23% were seen once. The sequencing here drew on peripheral blood mononuclear cells (PBMCs), taken when the disease was refractory, from a patient treated with antithyroid drugs. These receptors originate from a woman in her 40s with Graves disease. Both conserved end residues are part of each CDR3. The D gene is left open where the match is weak. A row's size may be missing; if present it is once, few, many or a size class.

>many|TRBJ1-1|NA|TRBV28
CASSLGQNIMNTEAFF
TGTGCCAGCAGTCTCGGACAGAATATTATGAACACTGAAGCTTTCTTT
>NA|TRBJ1-1|NA|TRBV12-3/TRBV12-4
CASSRPSEAFF
TGTGCCAGCAGCCGTCCTTCTGAAGCTTTCTTT
>few|TRBJ1-6|TRBD1|TRBV5-1
CASSPGQGGTLHF
TGCGCCAGCAGCCCGGGACAGGGAGGTACCCTCCACTTT
>few|TRBJ2-7|TRBD2|TRBV9
CASSGPRGGYEQYF
TGTGCCAGCAGCGGGCCACGGGGGGGCTACGAGCAGTACTTC
>many|TRBJ1-1|TRBD1|TRBV28
CASSAMDRPNTEAFF
TGTGCCAGCAGTGCGATGGACAGGCCGAACACTGAAGCTTTCTTT
>few|TRBJ2-7|TRBD2|TRBV10-2
CASSIFSGSSSYEQYF
TGCGCCAGCAGTATTTTTAGCGGGTCGAGCTCCTACGAGCAGTACTTC
>few|TRBJ1-1|NA|TRBV6-2/TRBV6-3
CASSYRGGGNTEAFF
TGTGCCAGCAGTTACCGGGGGGGTGGGAACACTGAAGCTTTCTTT
>few|TRBJ2-3|NA|TRBV6-9
CASSYAAGASTDTQYF
TGTGCCAGCAGTTACGCTGCGGGTGCTAGCACAGATACGCAGTATTTT
>NA|TRBJ1-1|NA|TRBV18
CASSPSSSTEAFF
TGTGCCAGCTCACCTAGTTCTAGCACTGAAGCTTTCTTT
>NA|TRBJ2-3|NA|TRBV11-2
CASSSTSLGTDTQYF
TGTGCCAGCAGCTCGACTAGTCTAGGCACAGATACGCAGTATTTT
>NA|TRBJ2-7|NA|TRBV5-8
CASSRDGGPVYEQYF
TGTGCCAGCAGCCGCGACGGGGGCCCGGTCTACGAGCAGTACTTC
>few|TRBJ2-6|NA|TRBV6-1
CASSSQPRGSGANVLTF
TGTGCCAGCAGCTCCCAACCCCGGGGCTCTGGGGCCAACGTCCTGACTTTC
>NA|TRBJ2-4|NA|TRBV7-9
CASSLVGGSGKNIQYF
TGTGCCAGCAGCTTAGTAGGGGGATCCGGGAAAAACATTCAGTACTTC
>NA|TRBJ2-7|NA|TRBV20-1
CSARAQRWGSYEQYF
TGCAGTGCTAGAGCCCAGAGGTGGGGCTCCTACGAGCAGTACTTC
>NA|TRBJ1-3|TRBD1|TRBV19
CASSIGTGGNTIYF
TGTGCCAGTAGTATTGGGACAGGAGGAAACACCATATATTTT
>many|TRBJ2-7|TRBD1|TRBV15
CATSRDYPLGQDSYEQYF
TGTGCCACCAGCAGAGATTACCCTCTCGGACAGGACTCCTACGAGCAGTACTTC
>NA|TRBJ1-2|NA|TRBV20-1
CSGEQRVPGYGYTF
TGCAGTGGGGAACAGAGGGTGCCGGGCTATGGCTACACCTTC
>NA|TRBJ2-1|NA|TRBV7-9
CASSLGWSGAGSSYNEQFF
TGTGCCAGCAGCTTAGGTTGGAGTGGCGCGGGAAGCTCCTACAATGAGCAGTTCTTC
>many|TRBJ1-1|NA|TRBV10-3
CAISEEVSMNTEAFF
TGTGCCATCAGTGAGGAGGTGTCCATGAACACTGAAGCTTTCTTT
>NA|TRBJ1-5|NA|TRBV19
CASSIDGPPQSNQPQHF
TGTGCCAGTAGTATAGACGGCCCTCCGCAGAGCAATCAGCCCCAGCATTTT
>NA|TRBJ2-7|NA|TRBV19
CASSGTRGEQYF
TGTGCCAGTAGCGGGACCCGGGGGGAGCAGTACTTC
>NA|TRBJ2-3|TRBD2|TRBV2
CASSTTPRSGRAGDTQYF
TGTGCCAGCAGTACTACTCCCCGTAGCGGGAGAGCGGGAGATACGCAGTATTTT
>NA|TRBJ2-4|TRBD1|TRBV15
CATRTGTGVFKNIQYF
TGTGCCACCAGAACCGGGACAGGGGTCTTCAAAAACATTCAGTACTTC
>NA|TRBJ2-2|TRBD1|TRBV7-6
CASRGATGTRTGELFF
TGTGCCAGCAGGGGCGCGACAGGGACGAGGACCGGGGAGCTGTTTTTT
>few|TRBJ1-1|NA|TRBV19
CASSAGGIGDTEAFF
TGTGCCAGTAGTGCTGGGGGGATAGGGGACACTGAAGCTTTCTTT
>NA|TRBJ2-2|TRBD2|TRBV5-1
CASSSGASGITGELFF
TGCGCCAGCAGCTCGGGGGCTAGCGGGATAACCGGGGAGCTGTTTTTT
>NA|TRBJ2-5|NA|TRBV28
CASNPASMETQYF
TGTGCCAGCAACCCGGCTAGCATGGAGACCCAGTACTTC
>many|TRBJ2-7|NA|TRBV28
CASRGRGHTYEQYF
TGTGCCAGCAGGGGACGCGGACATACCTACGAGCAGTACTTC
>many|TRBJ2-7|NA|TRBV6-1
CASSGSPFGSEQYF
TGTGCCAGCAGTGGCTCCCCGTTCGGCTCCGAGCAGTACTTC
>many|TRBJ1-5|NA|TRBV7-8
CASSQRTEINQPQHF
TGTGCCAGCAGCCAACGGACGGAGATAAATCAGCCCCAGCATTTT
>few|TRBJ1-5|TRBD1|TRBV15
CATSRDGQGAVQPQHF
TGTGCCACCAGCAGAGATGGCCAGGGGGCGGTTCAGCCCCAGCATTTT
>NA|TRBJ2-1|NA|TRBV20-1
CSAQGEEQFF
TGCAGTGCTCAAGGAGAGGAGCAGTTCTTC
>once|TRBJ2-1|TRBD1|TRBV11-1
CASSPTGYFEQFF
TGTGCCAGCAGCCCGACAGGGTATTTTGAGCAGTTCTTC
>many|TRBJ1-5|NA|TRBV28
CASSRGGAYSNQPQHF
TGTGCCAGCAGCCGCGGGGGGGCTTATAGCAATCAGCCCCAGCATTTT
>NA|TRBJ1-5|NA|TRBV19
CASMIGNQPQHF
TGTGCCAGTATGATCGGCAATCAGCCCCAGCATTTT
>few|TRBJ1-1|TRBD1|TRBV20-1
CSARPGTGIRGTEAFF
TGCAGTGCTAGACCCGGGACAGGGATTCGGGGCACTGAAGCTTTCTTT
>NA|TRBJ2-4|NA|TRBV14
CASSHFSKNIQYF
TGTGCCAGCAGCCATTTTAGCAAAAACATTCAGTACTTC
>NA|TRBJ1-1|NA|TRBV5-6
CASSLLSASDRNTEAFF
TGTGCCAGCAGCTTGTTATCGGCATCAGACCGGAACACTGAAGCTTTCTTT
>few|TRBJ2-7|TRBD2|TRBV9
CASTSGGNSYEQYF
TGTGCCAGCACTAGCGGGGGAAATAGCTACGAGCAGTACTTC
>few|TRBJ1-1|NA|TRBV18
CASSRSGDTEAFF
TGTGCCAGCAGCCGCTCAGGAGACACTGAAGCTTTCTTT
>few|TRBJ2-7|NA|TRBV20-1
CSASFSGNGFDEQYF
TGCAGTGCTAGTTTCTCGGGTAACGGGTTCGACGAGCAGTACTTC
>many|TRBJ1-1|NA|TRBV6-4
CASSYSSGEAFF
TGTGCCAGCAGTTACTCGAGTGGTGAAGCTTTCTTT
>NA|TRBJ1-5|NA|TRBV5-5
CASSLVEWDNQPQHF
TGTGCCAGCAGCTTGGTTGAATGGGACAATCAGCCCCAGCATTTT
>NA|TRBJ2-7|NA|TRBV5-1
CASSVGGVHYEQYF
TGCGCCAGCAGCGTAGGAGGGGTTCACTACGAGCAGTACTTC
>few|TRBJ1-4|NA|TRBV7-8
CASSPFAPRVNEKLFF
TGTGCCAGCAGCCCATTCGCCCCGAGGGTTAATGAAAAACTGTTTTTT
>few|TRBJ2-7|NA|TRBV7-2
CASSLGQWRSEQYF
TGTGCCAGCAGCTTAGGCCAGTGGAGGAGCGAGCAGTACTTC
>few|TRBJ1-5|NA|TRBV19
CASRFPGSNQPQHF
TGTGCCAGTAGATTCCCTGGGAGCAATCAGCCCCAGCATTTT
>many|TRBJ2-7|TRBD2|TRBV28
CASSLRLAGTKEQYF
TGTGCCAGCAGTTTAAGACTAGCGGGGACCAAGGAGCAGTACTTC
>NA|TRBJ2-7|NA|TRBV27
CASSAGTWGYEQYF
TGTGCCAGCAGTGCCGGGACCTGGGGCTACGAGCAGTACTTC